The present T cell receptor (beta chain) was sequenced within a study of blood T cell repertoires in COVID-19. Across the study: Sample material is recorded as cDNA or gDNA derived from T cells, B-cell-depleted T cells, or PBMCs.

In the original workflow: Amplification of reference gene primers provided the estimated nucleated cell counts. Clones were sequenced by immunoSEQ multiplex PCR, and TCRdb holds only the in-frame ones, with some missing. The DNA gave D and trimming, while V, J and clone size come from that table. The profile shows about 170,000 clones, roughly 81% of them singletons. This CDR3 is built from 13 residues. CDR1 SGHVS and CDR2 FQNEAQ come from the germline V gene. Trimming took 5 bases from V and 5 from J, leaving 10 bases between them. The material sequenced was peripheral blood. The receptor was derived from a man in his forties who had recovered from COVID-19. The chain joins TRBV7-8 to TRBJ2-4; D may be TRBD1 (6 bases). The CDR3 bases are TGTGCCAGCAGCACTGACAGGCAAAACATTCAGTACTTC. This translates into CASSTDRQNIQYF.